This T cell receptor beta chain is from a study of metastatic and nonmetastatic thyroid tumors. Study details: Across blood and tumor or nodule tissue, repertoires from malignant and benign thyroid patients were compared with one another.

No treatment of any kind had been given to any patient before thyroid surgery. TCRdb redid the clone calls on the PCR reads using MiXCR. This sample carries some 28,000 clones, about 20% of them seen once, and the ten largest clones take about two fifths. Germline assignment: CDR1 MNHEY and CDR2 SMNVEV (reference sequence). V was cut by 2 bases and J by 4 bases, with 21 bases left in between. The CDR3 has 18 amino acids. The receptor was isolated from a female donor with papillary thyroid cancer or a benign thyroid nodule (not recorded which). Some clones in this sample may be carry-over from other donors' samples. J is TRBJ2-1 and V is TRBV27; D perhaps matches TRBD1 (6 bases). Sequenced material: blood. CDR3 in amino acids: CASSLRLIGGAKYNEQFF. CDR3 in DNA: TGTGCCAGCAGTTTAAGGCTCATAGGGGGAGCGAAGTACAATGAGCAGTTCTTC.